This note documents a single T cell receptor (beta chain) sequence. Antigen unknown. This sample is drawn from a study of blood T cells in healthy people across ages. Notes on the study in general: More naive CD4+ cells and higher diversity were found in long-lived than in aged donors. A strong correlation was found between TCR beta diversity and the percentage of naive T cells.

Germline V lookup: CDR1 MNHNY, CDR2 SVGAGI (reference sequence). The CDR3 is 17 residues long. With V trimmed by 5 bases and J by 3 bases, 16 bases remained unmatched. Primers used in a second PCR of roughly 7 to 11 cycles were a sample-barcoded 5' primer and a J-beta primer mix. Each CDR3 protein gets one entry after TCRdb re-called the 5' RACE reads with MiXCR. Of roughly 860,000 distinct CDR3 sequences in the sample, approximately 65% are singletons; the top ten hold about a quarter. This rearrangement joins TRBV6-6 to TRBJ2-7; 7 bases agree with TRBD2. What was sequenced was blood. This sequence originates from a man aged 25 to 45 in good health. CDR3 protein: CASSPRGGAPLDYEQYF. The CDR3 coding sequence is TGTGCCAGCAGTCCCCGGGGAGGGGCCCCTCTCGACTACGAGCAGTACTTC.